Sequencing of this T cell receptor (beta chain) was carried out in a study of beta chain features in type 1 diabetes. cDNA synthesis used the whole RNA isolate, giving expressed TCRB sequences. Some clones are missing from TCRdb's copy, which holds only in-frame ones; the method was immunoSEQ multiplex PCR. This sample has hundreds of thousands of clones, with more than 12% found just once. Remarks on this clone: Its antigen is not identified.

V lost 5 bases to trimming and J lost 7 bases, with 14 bases between them. CDR1 and CDR2 from the germline V gene are MGHDK and SYGVNS. The CDR3 extends over 14 amino acids. General study results and limits: Shorter TCRB CDR3s, moderately but significantly so, marked every one of the four CD4+ subsets in Type 1 diabetes patients.

The sequenced material came from naive CD4+ T cells from blood. This chain joins TRBV25-1 and TRBJ1-4; D perhaps matches TRBD1 (5 bases). The sequence was obtained from a man between 18 and 29 years old with type 1 diabetes. CDR3 amino acids: CASSSPGTLEKLFF. For the CDR3, the DNA is TGTGCCAGCAGTTCCCCTGGGACGCTTGAAAAACTGTTTTTT.